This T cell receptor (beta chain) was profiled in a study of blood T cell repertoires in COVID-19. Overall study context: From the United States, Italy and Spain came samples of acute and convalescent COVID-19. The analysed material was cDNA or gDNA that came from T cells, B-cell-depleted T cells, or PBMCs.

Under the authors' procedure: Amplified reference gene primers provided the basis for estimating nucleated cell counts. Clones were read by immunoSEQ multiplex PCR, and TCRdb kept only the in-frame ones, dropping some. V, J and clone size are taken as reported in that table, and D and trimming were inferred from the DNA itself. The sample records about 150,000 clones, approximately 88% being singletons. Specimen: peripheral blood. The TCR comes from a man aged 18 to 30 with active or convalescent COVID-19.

CDR3 region: CASSQLGGLQYEQYF. CDR3 bases: TGCGCCAGCAGCCAACTGGGGGGACTGCAGTACGAGCAGTACTTC. The chain carries TRBV4-1 and TRBJ2-7, with D tentatively TRBD2 (6 bases). Between the trimmed V and J ends, which lost 2 bases and 4 bases, there was a span of 15 bases. This CDR3 is built from 15 residues. Germline CDR1 and CDR2: MGHRA and YSYEKL.